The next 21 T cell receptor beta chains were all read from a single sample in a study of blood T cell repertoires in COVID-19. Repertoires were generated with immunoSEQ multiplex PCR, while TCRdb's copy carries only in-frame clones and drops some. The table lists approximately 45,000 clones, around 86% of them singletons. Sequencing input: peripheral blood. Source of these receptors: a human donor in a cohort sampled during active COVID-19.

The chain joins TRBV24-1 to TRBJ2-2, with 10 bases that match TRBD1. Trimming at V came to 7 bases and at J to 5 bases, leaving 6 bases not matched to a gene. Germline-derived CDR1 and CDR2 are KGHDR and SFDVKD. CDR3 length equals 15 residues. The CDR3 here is CATSSGTGETGELFF. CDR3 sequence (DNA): TGTGCCACCAGCTCCGGGACAGGGGAAACCGGGGAGCTGTTTTTT.

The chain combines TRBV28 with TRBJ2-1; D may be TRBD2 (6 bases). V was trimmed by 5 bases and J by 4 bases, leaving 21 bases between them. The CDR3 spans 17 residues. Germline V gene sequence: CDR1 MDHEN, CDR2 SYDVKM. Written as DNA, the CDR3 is TGTGCCAGCAGTCAGGGACTTGCTGAGGGTGTATACAATGAGCAGTTCTTC. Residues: CASSQGLAEGVYNEQFF.

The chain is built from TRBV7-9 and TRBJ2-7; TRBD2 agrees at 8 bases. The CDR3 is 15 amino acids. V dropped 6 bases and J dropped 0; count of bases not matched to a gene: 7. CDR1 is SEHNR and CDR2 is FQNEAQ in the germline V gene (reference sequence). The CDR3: CASSSVAGYSYEQYF. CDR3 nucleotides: TGTGCCAGCAGTTCGGTAGCGGGATACTCCTACGAGCAGTACTTC.

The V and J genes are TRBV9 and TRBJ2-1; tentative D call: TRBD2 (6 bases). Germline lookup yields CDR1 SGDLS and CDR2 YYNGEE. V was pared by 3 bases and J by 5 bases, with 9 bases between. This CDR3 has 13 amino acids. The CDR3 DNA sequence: TGTGCCAGCAGCGCGGGAGCCGACAATGAGCAGTTCTTC. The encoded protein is CASSAGADNEQFF. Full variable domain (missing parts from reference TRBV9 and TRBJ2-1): DSGVTQTPKHLITATGQRVTLRCSPRSGDLSVYWYQQSLDQGLQFLIQYYNGEERAKGNILERFSAQQFPDLHSELNLSSLELGDSALYFCASSAGADNEQFFGPGTRLTVL.

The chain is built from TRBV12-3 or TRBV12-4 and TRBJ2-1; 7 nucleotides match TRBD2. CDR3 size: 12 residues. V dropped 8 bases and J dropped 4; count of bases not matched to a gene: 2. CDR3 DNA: TGTGCCAGCTCGGGACTATACAATGAGCAGTTCTTC. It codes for CASSGLYNEQFF.

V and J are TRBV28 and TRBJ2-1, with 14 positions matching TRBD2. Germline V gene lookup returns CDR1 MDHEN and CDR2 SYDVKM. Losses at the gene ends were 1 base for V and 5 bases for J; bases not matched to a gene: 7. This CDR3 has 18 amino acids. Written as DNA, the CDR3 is TGTGCCAGCAGTTTATCGGGACTAGCGGGAGTTTCCGACAATGAGCAGTTCTTC. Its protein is CASSLSGLAGVSDNEQFF. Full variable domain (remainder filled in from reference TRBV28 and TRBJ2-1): DVKVTQSSRYLVKRTGEKVFLECVQDMDHENMFWYRQDPGLGLRLIYFSYDVKMKEKGDIPEGYSVSREKKERFSLILESASTNQTSMYLCASSLSGLAGVSDNEQFFGPGTRLTVL.

In nucleotides, the CDR3 is TGTGCCAGCAGCCTCGGGACAGTAAATAACTATGGCTACACCTTC. Protein product: CASSLGTVNNYGYTF. This chain joins TRBV25-1 and TRBJ1-2; 7 bases align to TRBD1. Germline V gene lookup returns CDR1 MGHDK and CDR2 SYGVNS. With V trimmed by 6 bases and J by 1 base, 8 bases remained unmatched. The CDR3 spans 15 residues.

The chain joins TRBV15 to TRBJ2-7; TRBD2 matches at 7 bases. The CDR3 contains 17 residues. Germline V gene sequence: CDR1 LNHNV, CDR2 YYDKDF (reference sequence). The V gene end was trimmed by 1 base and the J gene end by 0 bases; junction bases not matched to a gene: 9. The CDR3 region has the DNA TGTGCCACCAGCAGAGTCCTTCTAGCGGCCTCCTCCTACGAGCAGTACTTC. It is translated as CATSRVLLAASSYEQYF.

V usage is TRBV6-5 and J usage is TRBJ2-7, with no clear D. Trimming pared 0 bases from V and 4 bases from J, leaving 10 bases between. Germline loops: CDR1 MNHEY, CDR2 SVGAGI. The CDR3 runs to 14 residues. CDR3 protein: CASSYSLPVYEQYF. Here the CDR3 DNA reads TGTGCCAGCAGTTACTCGTTACCAGTGTACGAGCAGTACTTC.

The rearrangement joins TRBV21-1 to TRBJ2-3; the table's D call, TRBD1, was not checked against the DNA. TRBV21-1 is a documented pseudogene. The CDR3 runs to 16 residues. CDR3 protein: CASTPGRDRETDTQYF. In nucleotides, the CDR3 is TGTGCCAGCACCCCGGGCAGGGACAGGGAAACAGATACGCAGTATTTT.

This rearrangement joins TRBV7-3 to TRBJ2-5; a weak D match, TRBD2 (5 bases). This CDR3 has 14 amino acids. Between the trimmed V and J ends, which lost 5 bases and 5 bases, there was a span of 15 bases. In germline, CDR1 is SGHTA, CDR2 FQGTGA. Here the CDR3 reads CASSPTSGVETQYF. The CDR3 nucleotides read TGTGCCAGCAGCCCAACTAGTGGGGTGGAGACCCAGTACTTC.

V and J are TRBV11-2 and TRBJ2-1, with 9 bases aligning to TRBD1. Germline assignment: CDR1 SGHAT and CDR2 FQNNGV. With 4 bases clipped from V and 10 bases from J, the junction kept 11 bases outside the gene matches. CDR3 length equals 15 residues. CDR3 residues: CASSSNRDRVREQFF. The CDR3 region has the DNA TGTGCCAGCAGCTCCAATAGGGACAGGGTAAGGGAGCAGTTCTTC. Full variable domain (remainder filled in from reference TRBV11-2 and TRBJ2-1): EAGVAQSPRYKIIEKRQSVAFWCNPISGHATLYWYQQILGQGPKLLIQFQNNGVVDDSQLPKDRFSAERLKGVDSTLKIQPAKLEDSAVYLCASSSNRDRVREQFFGPGTRLTVL.

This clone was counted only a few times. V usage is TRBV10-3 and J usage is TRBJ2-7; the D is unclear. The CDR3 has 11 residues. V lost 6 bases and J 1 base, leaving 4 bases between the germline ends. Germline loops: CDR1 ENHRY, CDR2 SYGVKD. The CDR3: CAIRASYEQYF. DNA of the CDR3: TGTGCCATCAGGGCATCCTACGAGCAGTACTTC.

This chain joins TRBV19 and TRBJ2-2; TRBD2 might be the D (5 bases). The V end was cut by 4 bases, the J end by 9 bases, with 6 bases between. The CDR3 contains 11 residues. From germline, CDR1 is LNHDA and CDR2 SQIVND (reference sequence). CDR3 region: CASSTGRELFF. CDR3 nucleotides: TGTGCCAGTAGTACGGGGAGGGAGCTGTTTTTT.

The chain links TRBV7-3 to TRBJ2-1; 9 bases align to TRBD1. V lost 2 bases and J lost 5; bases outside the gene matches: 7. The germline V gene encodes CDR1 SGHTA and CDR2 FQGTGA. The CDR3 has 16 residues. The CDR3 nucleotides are TGTGCCAGCAGCTTAGGAGGGACAGGGAGTAACAATGAGCAGTTCTTC. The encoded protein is CASSLGGTGSNNEQFF. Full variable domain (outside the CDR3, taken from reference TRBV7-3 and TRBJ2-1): GAGVSQTPSNKVTEKGKYVELRCDPISGHTALYWYRQSLGQGPEFLIYFQGTGAADDSGLPNDRFFAVRPEGSVSTLKIQRTERGDSAVYLCASSLGGTGSNNEQFFGPGTRLTVL.

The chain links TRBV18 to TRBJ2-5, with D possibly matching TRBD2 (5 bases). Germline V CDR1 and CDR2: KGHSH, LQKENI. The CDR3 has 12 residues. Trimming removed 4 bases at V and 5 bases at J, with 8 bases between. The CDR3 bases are TGTGCCAGCTCACAAACGGGGGAGACCCAGTACTTC. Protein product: CASSQTGETQYF.

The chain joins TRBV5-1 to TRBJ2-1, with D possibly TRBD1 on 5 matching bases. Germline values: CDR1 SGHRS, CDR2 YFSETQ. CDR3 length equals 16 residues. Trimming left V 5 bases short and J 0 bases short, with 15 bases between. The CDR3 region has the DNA TGCGCCAGCAGTTTGTGGGGCCCCAGCTCCTACAATGAGCAGTTCTTC. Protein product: CASSLWGPSSYNEQFF.

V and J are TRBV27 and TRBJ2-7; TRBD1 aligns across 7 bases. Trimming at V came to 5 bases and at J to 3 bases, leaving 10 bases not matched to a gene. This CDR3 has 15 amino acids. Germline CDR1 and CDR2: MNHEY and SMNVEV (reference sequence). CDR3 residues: CASSTITGVIYEQYF. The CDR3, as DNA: TGTGCCAGCAGTACAATCACAGGGGTAATCTACGAGCAGTACTTC.

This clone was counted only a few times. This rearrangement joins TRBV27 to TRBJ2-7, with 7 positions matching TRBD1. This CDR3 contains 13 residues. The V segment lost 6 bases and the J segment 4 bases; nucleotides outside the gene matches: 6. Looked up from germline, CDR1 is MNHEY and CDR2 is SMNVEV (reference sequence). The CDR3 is CASRRQGRYEQYF. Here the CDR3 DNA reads TGTGCCAGCAGGAGACAGGGCCGGTACGAGCAGTACTTC.

Here the CDR3 DNA reads TGTGCCAGCAGCTTGGGGACAGGGATCTACAATGAGCAGTTCTTC. It codes for CASSLGTGIYNEQFF. The chain uses TRBV7-9 and TRBJ2-1; 9 positions agree with TRBD1. The germline V gene encodes CDR1 SEHNR and CDR2 FQNEAQ (reference sequence). The CDR3 has 15 residues. Trimming removed 3 bases from V and 3 bases from J; junction bases left unmatched: 3.

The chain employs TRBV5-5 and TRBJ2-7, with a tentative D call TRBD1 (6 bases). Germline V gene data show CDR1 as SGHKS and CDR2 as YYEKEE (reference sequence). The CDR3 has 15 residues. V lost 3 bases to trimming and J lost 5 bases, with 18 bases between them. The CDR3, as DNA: TGTGCCAGCAGCTCGTATCCGACAGGTATTAACGAGCAGTACTTC. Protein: CASSSYPTGINEQYF.